This entry lists 8 T cell receptor beta chains sequenced from one sample in a study of T cells in Graves' hyperthyroidism and ophthalmopathy. TCR beta CDR3 regions were amplified from RNA. Researchers ran a first-round RT-PCR on the TCR CDR3 using the HTBI primer set. In TCRdb, the multiplex PCR reads were re-called with MiXCR into one record per CDR3 protein. The table lists 800,000 or so distinct CDR3 sequences, over 35% of them singletons, with around 10% in the top ten. The specimen sequenced was blood. These receptors all come from a man aged 18 to 29 with Graves' hyperthyroidism.

This clonotype has a count of ten or more. J is TRBJ1-4 and V is TRBV19; no reliable D call. The CDR3 consists of 12 residues. Trimming stripped 5 bases from V and 8 bases from J, with 9 bases between. Germline loops: CDR1 LNHDA, CDR2 SQIVND (reference sequence). CDR3 sequence: CASSGEREKLFF. DNA for the CDR3: TGTGCCAGTAGTGGGGAGAGGGAAAAACTGTTTTTT.

CDR3 amino acids: CSLSGSLGQETQYF. The CDR3 DNA reads TGCAGCCTCTCAGGGAGTCTGGGACAAGAGACCCAGTACTTC. This chain uses TRBV20-1 with TRBJ2-5; D may correspond to TRBD1 or TRBD2 (5 bases each). The CDR3 consists of 14 residues. Germline values: CDR1 DFQATT, CDR2 SNEGSKA (reference sequence).

The chain has TRBV7-2 and TRBJ2-7; D gene unclear. Trimming took off 5 bases at V and 3 bases at J, with 11 bases between the two ends. From germline, CDR1 is SGHTA and CDR2 FQGNSA. This CDR3 has 13 amino acids. CDR3 sequence: CASSQDPNYEQYF. CDR3 bases: TGTGCCAGCAGCCAAGATCCCAACTACGAGCAGTACTTC.

Ten or more counts support this clonotype. V usage is TRBV29-1 and J usage is TRBJ2-6; no reliable D call. The CDR3 sequence is 15 residues long. Trimming removed 5 bases from V and 0 bases from J, with 11 bases in between. Germline CDR1 SQVTM, CDR2 ANQGSEA. CDR3 sequence: CSVSDLNSGANVLTF. The CDR3 DNA sequence: TGCAGCGTTAGCGACCTTAACTCTGGGGCCAACGTCCTGACTTTC.

CDR3 in amino acids: CSLLTGQGLDEQYF. The CDR3 bases are TGCAGCCTTTTGACGGGACAGGGTTTGGACGAGCAGTACTTC. This chain joins TRBV29-1 and TRBJ2-7; 9 nucleotides line up with TRBD1. The germline CDR1 and CDR2 sequences are SQVTM and ANQGSEA. The J segment lost 5 bases and the V segment lost 8 bases, leaving 13 bases of the junction unmatched. The CDR3 runs 14 residues.

This clonotype was recorded a few times. The rearrangement joins TRBV7-9 to TRBJ2-7; no reliable D call. Trimming cost V 0 bases and J 0 bases, with 12 bases left between them. Germline CDR1 is SEHNR and CDR2 is FQNEAQ (reference sequence). The CDR3 has 16 amino acids. CDR3 DNA: TGTGCCAGCAGCTTAGCTCAAATTACCCGCTCCTACGAGCAGTACTTC. This sequence encodes CASSLAQITRSYEQYF.

This clonotype was observed many times. The V and J genes are TRBV5-1 and TRBJ2-3; 8 bases line up with TRBD2. Germline lookup yields CDR1 SGHRS and CDR2 YFSETQ. The CDR3 is made up of 15 amino acids. Unmatched junction bases numbered 0, after V lost 0 bases and J lost 0 bases. DNA for the CDR3: TGCGCCAGCAGCTTGGCTAGCGGGAGCACAGATACGCAGTATTTT. It specifies CASSLASGSTDTQYF.

A few counts support this clonotype. V usage is TRBV12-3 or TRBV12-4 and J usage is TRBJ1-4, with D possibly being TRBD1 (5 bases). Trimming stripped 4 bases from V and 5 bases from J, with 14 bases between. CDR3 size: 15 residues. CDR3 protein: CASSSPTETNEKLFF. The CDR3 nucleotides are TGTGCCAGCAGTTCGCCGACAGAAACCAATGAAAAACTGTTTTTT.